This note documents a single T cell receptor (beta chain) sequence. Per germline, CDR1 LNHDA and CDR2 SQIVND (reference sequence). The CDR3 covers 13 residues. The junction had 5 bases not matched to a gene; V was cut back by 5 bases and J by 7 bases. The sample comes from a study of blood T cell repertoires in COVID-19. Residents of about two dozen US areas, aged about 18 to 89 years, made up the participants. Clones were sequenced by immunoSEQ multiplex PCR, and TCRdb holds only the in-frame ones, with some missing. This sample has 350,000 to 400,000 clones, with roughly 86% found just once. The TCR was taken from a woman aged 25-40 years who had recovered from COVID-19. V and J are TRBV19 and TRBJ1-5; 7 bases agree with TRBD1. Sequences were obtained from PBMCs or T cells enriched from blood (not recorded which). The CDR3 region is CASSYRGDQPQHF. In DNA form, the CDR3 reads TGTGCCAGTAGTTACAGGGGAGACCAGCCCCAGCATTTT.